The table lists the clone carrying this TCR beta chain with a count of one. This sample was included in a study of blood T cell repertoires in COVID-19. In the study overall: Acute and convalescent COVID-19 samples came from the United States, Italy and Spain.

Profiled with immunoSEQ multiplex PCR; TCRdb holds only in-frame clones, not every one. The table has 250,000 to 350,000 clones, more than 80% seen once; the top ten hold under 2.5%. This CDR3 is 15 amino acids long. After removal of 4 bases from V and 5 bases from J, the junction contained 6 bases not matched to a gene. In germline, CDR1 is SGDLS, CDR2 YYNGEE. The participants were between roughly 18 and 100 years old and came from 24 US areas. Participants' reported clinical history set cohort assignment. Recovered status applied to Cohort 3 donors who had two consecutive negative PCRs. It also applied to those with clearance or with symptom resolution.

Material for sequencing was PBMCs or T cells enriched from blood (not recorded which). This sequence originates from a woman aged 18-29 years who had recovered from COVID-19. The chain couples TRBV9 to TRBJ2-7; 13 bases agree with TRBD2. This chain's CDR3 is CASSMGLAGTNEQYF. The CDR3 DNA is TGTGCCAGCAGCATGGGACTAGCGGGGACAAACGAGCAGTACTTC.